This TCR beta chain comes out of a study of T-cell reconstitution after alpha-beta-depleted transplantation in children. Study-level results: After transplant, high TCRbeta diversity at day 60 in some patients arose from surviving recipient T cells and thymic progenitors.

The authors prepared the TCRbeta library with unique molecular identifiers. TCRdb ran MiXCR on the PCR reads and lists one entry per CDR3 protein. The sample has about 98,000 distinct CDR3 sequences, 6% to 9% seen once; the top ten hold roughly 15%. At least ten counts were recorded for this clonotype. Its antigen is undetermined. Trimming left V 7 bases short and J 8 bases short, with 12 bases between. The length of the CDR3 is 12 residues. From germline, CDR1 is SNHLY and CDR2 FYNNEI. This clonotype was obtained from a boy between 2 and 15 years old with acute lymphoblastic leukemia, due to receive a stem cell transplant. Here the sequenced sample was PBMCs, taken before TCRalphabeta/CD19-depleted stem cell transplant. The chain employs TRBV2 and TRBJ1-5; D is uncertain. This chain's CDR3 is CASTLGREPQHF. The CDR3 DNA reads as TGTGCCAGCACCCTGGGGAGGGAGCCCCAGCATTTT.